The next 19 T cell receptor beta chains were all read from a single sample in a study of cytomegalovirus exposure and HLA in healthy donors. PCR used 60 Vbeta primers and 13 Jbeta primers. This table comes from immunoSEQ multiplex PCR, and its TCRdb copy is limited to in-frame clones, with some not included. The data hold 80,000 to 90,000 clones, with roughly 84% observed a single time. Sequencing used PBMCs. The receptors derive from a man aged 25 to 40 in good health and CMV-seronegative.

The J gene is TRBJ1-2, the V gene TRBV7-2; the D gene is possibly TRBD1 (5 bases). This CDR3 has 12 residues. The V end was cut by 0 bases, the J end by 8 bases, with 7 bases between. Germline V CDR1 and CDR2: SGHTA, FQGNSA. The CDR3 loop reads CASSLADIGYTF. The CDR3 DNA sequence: TGTGCCAGCAGCTTAGCGGACATAGGCTACACCTTC.

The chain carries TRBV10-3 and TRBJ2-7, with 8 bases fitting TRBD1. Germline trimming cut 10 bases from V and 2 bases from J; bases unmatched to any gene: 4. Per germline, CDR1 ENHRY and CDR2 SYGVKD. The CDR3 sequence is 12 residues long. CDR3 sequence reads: CATGQEPYEQYF. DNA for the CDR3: TGTGCCACGGGACAGGAACCCTACGAGCAGTACTTC.

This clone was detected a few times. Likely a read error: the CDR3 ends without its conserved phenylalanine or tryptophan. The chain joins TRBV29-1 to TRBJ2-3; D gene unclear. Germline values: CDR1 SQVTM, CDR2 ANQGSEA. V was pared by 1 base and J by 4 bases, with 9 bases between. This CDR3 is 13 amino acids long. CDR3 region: CSVEVTGADTQYV. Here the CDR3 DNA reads TGCAGCGTTGAAGTAACTGGAGCAGATACGCAGTATGTT.

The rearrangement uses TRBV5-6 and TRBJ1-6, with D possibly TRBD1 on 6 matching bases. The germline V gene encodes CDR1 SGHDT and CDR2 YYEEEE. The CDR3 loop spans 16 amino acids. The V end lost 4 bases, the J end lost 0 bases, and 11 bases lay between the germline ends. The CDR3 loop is CASSPTGSSYNSPLHF. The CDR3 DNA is TGTGCCAGCAGCCCTACAGGGAGCTCCTATAATTCACCCCTCCACTTT.

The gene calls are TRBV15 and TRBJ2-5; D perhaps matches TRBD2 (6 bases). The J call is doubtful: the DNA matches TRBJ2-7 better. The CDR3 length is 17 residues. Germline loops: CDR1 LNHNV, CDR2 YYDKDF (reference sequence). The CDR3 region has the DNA TGTGCCACCAGCAGAGATTCGCAGCGGGCAAGCTCCTACGAGCAGTACTTC. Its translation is CATSRDSQRASSYEQYF.

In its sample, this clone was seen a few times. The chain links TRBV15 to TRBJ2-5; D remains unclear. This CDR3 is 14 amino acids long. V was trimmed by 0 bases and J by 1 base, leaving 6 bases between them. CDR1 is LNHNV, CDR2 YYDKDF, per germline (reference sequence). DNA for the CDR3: TGTGCCACCAGCAGAGATACAGTCCAAGAGACCCAGTACTTC. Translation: CATSRDTVQETQYF.

The CDR3 region is CASSIRTGEAGANVLTF. DNA of the CDR3: TGTGCCAGTAGTATTAGAACAGGGGAAGCTGGGGCCAACGTCCTGACTTTC. The gene calls are TRBV19 and TRBJ2-6; TRBD1 matches 7 bases. J lost 2 bases, V lost 3 bases, and 7 bases had no gene match. CDR1 is LNHDA, CDR2 SQIVND, per germline (reference sequence). The CDR3 spans 17 residues.

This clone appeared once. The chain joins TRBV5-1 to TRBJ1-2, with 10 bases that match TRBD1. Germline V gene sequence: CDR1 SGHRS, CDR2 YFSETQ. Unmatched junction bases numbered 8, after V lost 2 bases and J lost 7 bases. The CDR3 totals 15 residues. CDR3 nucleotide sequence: TGCGCCAGCAGCTTAACCGGGACAGGGGTCAGTGGCTACACCTTC. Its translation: CASSLTGTGVSGYTF.

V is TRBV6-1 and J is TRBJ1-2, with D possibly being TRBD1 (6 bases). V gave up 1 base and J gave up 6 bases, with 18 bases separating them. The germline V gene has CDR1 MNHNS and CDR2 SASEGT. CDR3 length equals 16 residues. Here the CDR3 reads CASSEDRRGRLNGYTF. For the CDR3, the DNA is TGTGCCAGCAGTGAAGACCGCAGGGGTAGATTAAATGGCTACACCTTC.

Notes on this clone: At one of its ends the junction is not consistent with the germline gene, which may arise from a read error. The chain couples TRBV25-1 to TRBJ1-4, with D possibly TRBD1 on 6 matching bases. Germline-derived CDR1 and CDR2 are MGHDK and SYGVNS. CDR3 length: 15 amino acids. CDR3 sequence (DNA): TGTGCCAGCAGTGACGGGGGGGCAACTCATGAAAAACTGTTTTTT. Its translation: CASSDGGATHEKLFF.

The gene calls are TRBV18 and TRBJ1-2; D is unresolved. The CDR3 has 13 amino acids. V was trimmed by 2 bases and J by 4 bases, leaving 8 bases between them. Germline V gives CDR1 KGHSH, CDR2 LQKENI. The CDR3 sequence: CASSPVGVYGYTF. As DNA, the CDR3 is TGTGCCAGCTCACCAGTCGGAGTCTATGGCTACACCTTC.

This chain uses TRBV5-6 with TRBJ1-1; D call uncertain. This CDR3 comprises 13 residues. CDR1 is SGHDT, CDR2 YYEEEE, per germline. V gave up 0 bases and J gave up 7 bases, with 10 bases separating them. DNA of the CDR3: TGTGCCAGCAGCTTGGTCGGCAGGAATGAAGCTTTCTTT. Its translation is CASSLVGRNEAFF.

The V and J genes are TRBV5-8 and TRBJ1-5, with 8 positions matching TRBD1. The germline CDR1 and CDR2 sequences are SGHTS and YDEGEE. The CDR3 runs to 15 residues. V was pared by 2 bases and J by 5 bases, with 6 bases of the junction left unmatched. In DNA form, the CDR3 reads TGTGCCAGCAGCTTCGGACAGGGTAATGATCAGCCCCAGCATTTT. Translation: CASSFGQGNDQPQHF. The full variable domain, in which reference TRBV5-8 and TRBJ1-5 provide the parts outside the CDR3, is EAGVTQSPTHLIKTRGQQATLRCSPISGHTSVYWYQQALGLGLQFLLWYDEGEERNRGNFPPRFSGRQFPNYSSELNVNALELEDSALYLCASSFGQGNDQPQHFGDGTRLSIL.

The CDR3 region has the DNA TGTGCCAGCAGCTTGGTTCCCCCCGAGGAAAAACTGTTTTTT. Protein: CASSLVPPEEKLFF. The chain uses TRBV5-5 and TRBJ1-4; D is unclear. The V and J ends lost 0 bases and 8 bases respectively, with 11 bases between them. Germline-derived CDR1 and CDR2 are SGHKS and YYEKEE (reference sequence). The CDR3 consists of 14 residues.

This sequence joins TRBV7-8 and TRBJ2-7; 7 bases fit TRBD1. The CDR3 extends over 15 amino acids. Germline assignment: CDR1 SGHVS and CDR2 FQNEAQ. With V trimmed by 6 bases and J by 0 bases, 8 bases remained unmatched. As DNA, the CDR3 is TGTGCCAGCAGACCCCGACAGGGTACCTCCTACGAGCAGTACTTC. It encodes CASRPRQGTSYEQYF.

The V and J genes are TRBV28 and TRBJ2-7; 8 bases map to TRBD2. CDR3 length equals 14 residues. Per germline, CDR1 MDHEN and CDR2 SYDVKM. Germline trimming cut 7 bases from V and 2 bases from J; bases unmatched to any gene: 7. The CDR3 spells CASTSPGLAYEQYF. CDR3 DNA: TGTGCCAGCACCTCACCGGGACTAGCCTACGAGCAGTACTTC. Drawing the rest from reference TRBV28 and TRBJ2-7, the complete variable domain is DVKVTQSSRYLVKRTGEKVFLECVQDMDHENMFWYRQDPGLGLRLIYFSYDVKMKEKGDIPEGYSVSREKKERFSLILESASTNQTSMYLCASTSPGLAYEQYFGPGTRLTVT.

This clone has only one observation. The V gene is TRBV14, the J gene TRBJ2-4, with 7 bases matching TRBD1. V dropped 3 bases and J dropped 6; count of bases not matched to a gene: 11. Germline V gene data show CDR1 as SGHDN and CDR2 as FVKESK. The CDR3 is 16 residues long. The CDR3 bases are TGTGCCAGCAGCCAGACAGGGAGTTATGTTAGAAACATTCAGTACTTC. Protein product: CASSQTGSYVRNIQYF.

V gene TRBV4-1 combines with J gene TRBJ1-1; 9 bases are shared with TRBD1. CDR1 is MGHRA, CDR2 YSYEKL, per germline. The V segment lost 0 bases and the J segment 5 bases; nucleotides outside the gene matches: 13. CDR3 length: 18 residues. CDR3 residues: CASSQDSHDRGWRTEAFF. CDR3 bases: TGCGCCAGCAGCCAAGATTCCCATGACAGGGGGTGGAGGACTGAAGCTTTCTTT.

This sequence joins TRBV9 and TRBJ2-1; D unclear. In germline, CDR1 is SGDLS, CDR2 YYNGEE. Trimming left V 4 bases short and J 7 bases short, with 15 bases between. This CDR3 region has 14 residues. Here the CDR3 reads CASSISPIGNEQFF. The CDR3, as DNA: TGTGCCAGCAGCATTTCACCGATCGGGAATGAGCAGTTCTTC.